Below, 27 T cell receptor beta chains from the same sample are listed, as sequenced in a study of T-cell memory formation after mild COVID-19. TCRdb called the 5' RACE reads again in MiXCR, with one record for every CDR3 protein. The table lists approximately 300,000 distinct CDR3 sequences, roughly 15% of them singletons. The sequenced material came from PBMCs or a T cell subset sorted from them (not recorded which). These receptors all stem from a man younger than 35 who had mild COVID-19 (a few samples of this study predate the infection). Cell type and time point are not known.

This clonotype occurred a few times. The CDR3: CASSDSLAGGGDTQYF. CDR3 coding DNA: TGTGCCAGCAGTGACTCACTAGCGGGGGGAGGAGATACGCAGTATTTT. The rearrangement joins TRBV25-1 to TRBJ2-3; 12 bases match TRBD2. CDR3 length equals 16 residues. Losses at the gene ends were 3 bases for V and 5 bases for J; bases not matched to a gene: 6. Germline V gene lookup returns CDR1 MGHDK and CDR2 SYGVNS.

The table lists this clonotype with a few counts. Here the CDR3 reads CASSPGRTLPEQYF. The DNA for the CDR3 is TGTGCCAGCAGCCCAGGGCGGACTCTTCCCGAGCAGTACTTC. The chain combines TRBV6-2 or TRBV6-3 with TRBJ2-7; TRBD1 or TRBD2 may be the D gene (5 bases each). CDR3 length: 14 amino acids. Between the trimmed V and J ends, which lost 6 bases and 6 bases, there was a span of 18 bases. The germline V gene encodes CDR1 MNHEY and CDR2 SVGEGT.

The chain combines TRBV5-1 with TRBJ2-1; TRBD2 aligns across 12 bases. The ends lost 2 bases at V and 3 bases at J; junction bases unmatched: 3. The CDR3 contains 16 residues. The germline gives CDR1 SGHRS, CDR2 YFSETQ. For the CDR3, the DNA is TGCGCCAGCAGCTTCGGACTAGCGGGGATCTACAATGAGCAGTTCTTC. It codes for CASSFGLAGIYNEQFF.

This sequence joins TRBV7-8 and TRBJ2-5; weak D call: TRBD1 (6 bases). V dropped 4 bases and J dropped 5 bases, with 23 bases sitting between them. The germline CDR1 and CDR2 sequences are SGHVS and FQNEAQ. The length of the CDR3 is 17 residues. The CDR3 DNA follows: TGTGCCAGCAGCTATCGTTCCACAGGGAGCATGTGGGAGACCCAGTACTTC. Its translation: CASSYRSTGSMWETQYF. Complete variable domain (other parts from reference TRBV7-8 and TRBJ2-5): GAGVSQSPRYKVAKRGQDVALRCDPISGHVSLFWYQQALGQGPEFLTYFQNEAQLDKSGLPSDRFFAERPEGSVSTLKIQRTQQEDSAVYLCASSYRSTGSMWETQYFGPGTRLLVL.

The rearrangement links TRBV28 to TRBJ1-1; unclear D gene. Germline CDR1 reads MDHEN; CDR2 reads SYDVKM. Trimming cost V 5 bases and J 5 bases, with 6 bases left between them. The CDR3 runs to 11 residues. CDR3 coding DNA: TGTGCCAGCAGTACGCATACTGAAGCTTTCTTT. Residues: CASSTHTEAFF.

The genes are TRBV24-1 and TRBJ2-5; D tentatively fits TRBD1 or TRBD2 (7 bases each). In germline, CDR1 is KGHDR, CDR2 SFDVKD. Between the trimmed V and J ends, which lost 2 bases and 2 bases, there was a span of 14 bases. CDR3 length: 16 residues. The CDR3 DNA reads as TGTGCCACCAGTGATTCGGTCAGGGGGGGTCAAGAGACCCAGTACTTC. As protein: CATSDSVRGGQETQYF.

A few counts support this clonotype. The chain joins TRBV2 to TRBJ2-2; D ambiguous. Trimming pared 4 bases from V and 0 bases from J, leaving 9 bases between. Germline values: CDR1 SNHLY, CDR2 FYNNEI. This CDR3 region has 15 residues. In DNA, the CDR3 is TGTGCCAGCAGTGTAAAAGAGCCGAACACCGGGGAGCTGTTTTTT. It is translated as CASSVKEPNTGELFF.

J is TRBJ2-3 and V is TRBV19, with a weak D call TRBD1 (5 bases). Germline assignment: CDR1 LNHDA and CDR2 SQIVND (reference sequence). This CDR3 region has 14 residues. The V and J ends lost 5 bases and 6 bases respectively, with 15 bases between them. Here the CDR3 DNA reads TGTGCCAGTAGTCCCGCCAGGGCAGTGGATACGCAGTATTTT. Its protein is CASSPARAVDTQYF.

The rearrangement joins TRBV6-4 to TRBJ2-3, with D unclear. CDR3 size: 14 residues. V lost 0 bases and J lost 2, with 6 bases in between. Germline loops: CDR1 MRHNA, CDR2 SNTAGT. The CDR3 DNA follows: TGTGCCAGCAGTGACTCAAGCTTCACAGATACGCAGTATTTT. Its translation: CASSDSSFTDTQYF.

Only a few counts were recorded for this clonotype. The genes are TRBV3-1 and TRBJ2-1; D uncertain. The CDR3 sequence is 12 residues long. V lost 3 bases and J 7 bases, leaving 7 bases between the germline ends. Germline CDR1 LGHDT, CDR2 YNNKEL (reference sequence). CDR3 DNA sequence: TGTGCCAGCAGCCACGGGTGGAATGAGCAGTTCTTC. Amino acids: CASSHGWNEQFF.

The V and J genes are TRBV10-2 and TRBJ1-3, with D hard to call. CDR3 size: 13 residues. V lost 7 bases to trimming and J lost 5 bases, with 12 bases between them. Looked up from germline, CDR1 is WSHSY and CDR2 is SAAADI. The CDR3 is CASNGSPRNTIYF. The CDR3 DNA sequence: TGCGCCAGCAATGGGAGCCCCCGAAACACCATATATTTT.

This rearrangement joins TRBV5-1 to TRBJ2-1; the D gene could be TRBD1 or TRBD2 (5 bases each). CDR3 length: 16 amino acids. Trimming took off 4 bases at V and 0 bases at J, with 14 bases between the two ends. The germline CDR1 and CDR2 sequences are SGHRS and YFSETQ. The chain's CDR3 is CASSDLGASSYNEQFF. The CDR3 nucleotides read TGCGCCAGCAGCGACCTCGGGGCAAGCTCCTACAATGAGCAGTTCTTC. Looking up the rest from reference TRBV5-1 and TRBJ2-1 gives the full variable domain: KAGVTQTPRYLIKTRGQQVTLSCSPISGHRSVSWYQQTPGQGLQFLFEYFSETQRNKGNFPGRFSGRQFSNSRSEMNVSTLELGDSALYLCASSDLGASSYNEQFFGPGTRLTVL.

This clonotype was seen a few times. This chain uses TRBV4-1 with TRBJ1-4; no clear D. V was cut by 4 bases and J by 7 bases, with 13 bases left in between. The germline V gene encodes CDR1 MGHRA and CDR2 YSYEKL. There are 14 residues in the CDR3. DNA for the CDR3: TGCGCCAGCAGCCGGGGAGGGCCCGGTGAAAAACTGTTTTTT. Protein sequence: CASSRGGPGEKLFF.

The chain uses TRBV5-1 and TRBJ1-5; tentative D call: TRBD1 (6 bases). The CDR3 is 15 residues long. Germline V gives CDR1 SGHRS, CDR2 YFSETQ. Trimming cost V 4 bases and J 3 bases, with 14 bases left between them. The CDR3 loop reads CASSPLPGDNQPQHF. CDR3 DNA: TGCGCCAGCAGCCCCTTACCAGGGGACAATCAGCCCCAGCATTTT.

This clonotype was detected a few times. This rearrangement joins TRBV7-9 to TRBJ2-1, with TRBD2 as a possible D gene (5 bases). The CDR3 covers 11 residues. Trimming removed 6 bases at V and 10 bases at J, with 10 bases between. CDR1 is SEHNR, CDR2 FQNEAQ, per germline (reference sequence). In DNA form, the CDR3 reads TGTGCCAGCAGAAGAGGACTGGAGCAGTTCTTC. It translates to CASRRGLEQFF.

The rearrangement joins TRBV5-4 to TRBJ2-5; D unresolved. The germline V gene encodes CDR1 SGHNT and CDR2 YYREEE (reference sequence). The CDR3 sequence is 13 residues long. Trimming removed 4 bases at V and 3 bases at J, with 10 bases between. In nucleotides, the CDR3 is TGTGCCAGCAGCGGCCAGAACGAAGAGACCCAGTACTTC. Its protein is CASSGQNEETQYF.

This clonotype was observed at least ten times. V usage is TRBV7-9 and J usage is TRBJ1-5; D call uncertain. The V and J ends lost 5 bases and 7 bases respectively, with 9 bases between them. CDR1 is SEHNR, CDR2 FQNEAQ, per germline (reference sequence). The CDR3 is 12 residues long. The CDR3 nucleotides are TGTGCCAGCAGCCCCGGCGACCAGCCCCAGCATTTT. It encodes CASSPGDQPQHF.

This clonotype turned up a few times. This chain connects TRBV24-1 to TRBJ2-7; maybe TRBD1 (6 bases). The germline V gene has CDR1 KGHDR and CDR2 SFDVKD. V was shortened by 4 bases and J by 10 bases, with 13 bases between the two germline ends. This CDR3 is 12 amino acids long. CDR3 coding DNA: TGTGCCACCAGTGACTTGAAGGGGGTACAGTACGTC. Translation: CATSDLKGVQYV.

The V gene is TRBV4-2, the J gene TRBJ2-1, with D maybe TRBD2 (5 bases). Germline assignment: CDR1 LGHNA and CDR2 YNFKEQ. The germline V and J ends were trimmed by 5 bases and 8 bases, with 13 bases remaining between them. This CDR3 has 13 residues. Written as DNA, the CDR3 is TGTGCCAGCAGCGACGAGGGTCGGGATGAGCAGTTCTTC. Protein sequence: CASSDEGRDEQFF.

This clonotype was seen a few times. The gene calls are TRBV5-4 and TRBJ2-3; 9 nucleotides align to TRBD1. The germline gives CDR1 SGHNT, CDR2 YYREEE (reference sequence). The ends lost 5 bases at V and 8 bases at J; junction bases unmatched: 12. This CDR3 region has 15 residues. The CDR3 bases are TGTGCCAGCAGTTCGGGACAGGGTGGCCTGGGTACGCAGTATTTT. It encodes CASSSGQGGLGTQYF.

This clonotype turned up a few times. The chain is built from TRBV6-6 and TRBJ1-4; D gene unclear. The CDR3 covers 15 residues. V lost 6 bases and J 4 bases, leaving 15 bases between the germline ends. Germline CDR1 is MNHNY and CDR2 is SVGAGI (reference sequence). DNA for the CDR3: TGTGCCAGCAGAGAGGAGAGTCCGGGTAATGAAAAACTGTTTTTT. Translating it yields CASREESPGNEKLFF.

This clonotype qualifies as medium-sized. The gene calls are TRBV14 and TRBJ2-7; D unclear. V gave up 2 bases and J gave up 3 bases, with 8 bases separating them. The CDR3 runs 13 residues. Germline CDR1 and CDR2: SGHDN and FVKESK. CDR3 coding DNA: TGTGCCAGCAGCCAACTAGGTTACTACGAGCAGTACTTC. Translating it yields CASSQLGYYEQYF. The full variable domain, rest sourced from reference TRBV14 and TRBJ2-7, is EAGVTQFPSHSVIEKGQTVTLRCDPISGHDNLYWYRRVMGKEIKFLLHFVKESKQDESGMPNNRFLAERTGGTYSTLKVQPAELEDSGVYFCASSQLGYYEQYFGPGTRLTVT.

This clonotype was found a few times. The chain carries TRBV4-1 and TRBJ2-1; D is unresolved. Germline V gene sequence: CDR1 MGHRA, CDR2 YSYEKL. This CDR3 contains 14 residues. Trimming shortened V by 0 bases and J by 3 bases, and 6 bases separated the two germline ends. Here the CDR3 DNA reads TGCGCCAGCAGCCAAGAAAGGGACTACAATGAGCAGTTCTTC. This encodes CASSQERDYNEQFF.

This clonotype was seen at least ten times. The rearrangement joins TRBV6-5 to TRBJ1-5; D possibly corresponds to TRBD1 (5 bases). Per the germline V gene, CDR1 is MNHEY and CDR2 is SVGAGI. V gave up 7 bases and J gave up 6 bases, with 19 bases separating them. The CDR3 consists of 15 residues. This CDR3 is CASKQRGVGGQPQHF. In DNA, the CDR3 is TGTGCCAGCAAACAGAGAGGGGTGGGAGGTCAGCCCCAGCATTTT.

This clonotype was seen repeatedly, ten times or more. The CDR3 DNA follows: TGTGCCAGCACCCGACAGGACTCCTACGAGCAGTACTTC. Amino acid sequence: CASTRQDSYEQYF. V gene TRBV2 combines with J gene TRBJ2-7; perhaps TRBD1 as D (6 bases). Deletions cut 7 bases from V and 0 bases from J, with 10 bases between. CDR3 length: 13 residues. The V gene's germline CDR1 is SNHLY and CDR2 FYNNEI.

The chain combines TRBV7-8 with TRBJ2-3, with 7 bases fitting TRBD2. This CDR3 has 14 amino acids. Trimming removed 4 bases from V and 1 base from J; junction bases left unmatched: 2. Germline CDR1 is SGHVS and CDR2 is FQNEAQ. The DNA for the CDR3 is TGTGCCAGCAGCTCAGCGGGACGCACAGATACGCAGTATTTT. Its translation: CASSSAGRTDTQYF.

This chain joins TRBV5-1 and TRBJ2-3, with D uncertain. In germline, CDR1 is SGHRS, CDR2 YFSETQ. The CDR3 is 14 residues long. The V and J ends lost 4 bases and 6 bases respectively, with 15 bases between them. The CDR3 reads CASSRLVAPDTQYF. The CDR3 coding sequence is TGCGCCAGCAGCCGGTTAGTAGCCCCCGATACGCAGTATTTT.